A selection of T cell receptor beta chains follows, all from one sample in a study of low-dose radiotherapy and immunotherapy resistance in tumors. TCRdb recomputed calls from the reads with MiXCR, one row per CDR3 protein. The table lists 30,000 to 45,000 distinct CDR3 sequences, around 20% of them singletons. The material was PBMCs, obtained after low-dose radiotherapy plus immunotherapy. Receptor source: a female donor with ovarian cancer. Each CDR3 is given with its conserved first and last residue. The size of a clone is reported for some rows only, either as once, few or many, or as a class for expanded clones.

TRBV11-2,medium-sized,CASSLAGFYNEQFF
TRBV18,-,CASSYAAMNTEAFF
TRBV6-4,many,CASSTGTGNTGELFF
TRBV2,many,CASSGTGHYEQYF
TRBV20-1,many,CSALFTMGVSSYEQYF
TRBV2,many,CASSGDRGGYNEQFF
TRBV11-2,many,CASSLLRGGELFF
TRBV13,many,CASSLRRLDQKRNYEQYF
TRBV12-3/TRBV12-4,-,CASSPQGQKAFF
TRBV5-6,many,CASSRILVGRYNEQFF
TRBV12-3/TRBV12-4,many,CASSHSDRAPYEQYF
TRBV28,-,CASKYPGTSYNEQFF
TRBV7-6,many,CASRDPTSGANVLTF
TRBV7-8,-,CASSSPTGRTEAFF
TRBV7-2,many,CASTVRGVYTEAFF
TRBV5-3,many,CASSLRTGVIGYTF
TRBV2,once,CTSITGGRASRDTQYF
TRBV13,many,CASSSGQGTVNTEAFF
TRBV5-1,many,CASSSRTGGTGNTIYF
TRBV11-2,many,CASSLVSGRLAFF
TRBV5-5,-,CASSHDRGLTNEKLFF
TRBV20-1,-,CSAREVSGGPEQYF
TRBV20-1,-,CSGGAGDTQYF
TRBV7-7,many,CASSPGYGQPSYDYTF
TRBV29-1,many,CSVALGSPYEQYF
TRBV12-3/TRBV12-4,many,CASSDRGASTDTQYF
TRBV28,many,CASSLAGGPYEQYF
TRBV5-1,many,CASTLAGGPSDKQYF
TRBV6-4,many,CASSDPGQSRGETQYF
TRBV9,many,CASSVADRESGNTIYF
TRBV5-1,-,CASNSEGFTDTQYF
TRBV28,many,CASSGSGGSENQPQHF
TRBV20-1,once,CSARTSGSDIQYF
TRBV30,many,CAWSQSVLYEQYF
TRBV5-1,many,CASSAGQTPPDTQYF
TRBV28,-,CASSTTGEDYEQYF
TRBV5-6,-,CASSSPTRAVANYGYTF
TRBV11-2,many,CASSSGSFAEAFF
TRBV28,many,CASRGAATEAFF
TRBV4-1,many,CATRGLLKNTEAFF
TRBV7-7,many,CASSLRQGTEAFF
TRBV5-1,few,CASRQGNTGELFF
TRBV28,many,CASSPAGAGGREQFF
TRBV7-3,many,CASSRDNLGEQYF
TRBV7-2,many,CASSLALASGFLHEQYF
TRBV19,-,CASSIGLYAREQYF
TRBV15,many,CATSREDVGGTQYF
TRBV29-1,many,CSRLFSNQPQHF
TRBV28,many,CASSLVWEQYF
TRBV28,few,CASSFPGTGTPYGYTF
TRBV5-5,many,CASTSTRDSYNSPLHF
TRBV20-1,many,CSASPVGGGELFF
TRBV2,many,CASSVGGLEQYF
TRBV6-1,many,CASSESPGHPNGELFF